The clone carrying this T cell receptor (beta chain) was seen ten or more times. Its antigen remains unidentified. Exclusion criteria comprised other autoimmune diseases, uncontrolled infections, pregnancy or lactation in patients. Orbital computed tomography, together with clinical symptoms, serum thyroxine, TRAb and thyroid ultrasound, was used for diagnosis. TCR beta CDR3 regions were amplified from RNA transcripts. HTBI primers were employed in first-round RT-PCR, then a second-round multiplex PCR followed. TCRdb re-called the multiplex PCR reads with MiXCR, one entry per CDR3 protein. Here the sample spans over a million distinct CDR3 sequences, about 35% being singletons. These data belong to a study of Graves' ophthalmopathy and Graves' hyperthyroidism. The CDR3 extends over 16 amino acids. Germline assignment: CDR1 DFQATT and CDR2 SNEGSKA (reference sequence). V trimming: 2 bases; J trimming: 5 bases; junction bases outside the gene matches: 14.

Findings and limits, study-wide: Blood shared most expanded thyroid clonotypes above 0.001 frequency. Predictions made by the model for ophthalmopathy progression reached just over 70% sensitivity and roughly 79% specificity.

Sequenced sample: peripheral blood or thyroid tissue (not recorded which). This clonotype was obtained from an adult man with Graves' hyperthyroidism. The genes are TRBV20-1 and TRBJ1-2, with 7 bases aligning to TRBD1. The CDR3 nucleotides are TGCAGTGCTAGATCCGTCGCAGGGGGGGCGCGGTATGGCTACACCTTC. Protein: CSARSVAGGARYGYTF.